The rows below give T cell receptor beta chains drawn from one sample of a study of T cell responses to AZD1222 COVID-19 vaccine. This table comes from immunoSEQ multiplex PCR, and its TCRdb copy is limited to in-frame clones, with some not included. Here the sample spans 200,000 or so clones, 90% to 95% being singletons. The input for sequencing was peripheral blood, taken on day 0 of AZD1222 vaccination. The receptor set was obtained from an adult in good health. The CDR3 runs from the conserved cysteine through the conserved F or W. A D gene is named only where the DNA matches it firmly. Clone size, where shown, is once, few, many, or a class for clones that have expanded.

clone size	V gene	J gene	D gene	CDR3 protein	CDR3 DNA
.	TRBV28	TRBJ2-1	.	CASGGQRGKDEQFF	TGTGCCAGCGGGGGTCAAAGGGGCAAGGATGAGCAGTTCTTC
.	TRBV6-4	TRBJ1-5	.	CATGNQPQHF	TGTGCCACCGGCAATCAGCCCCAGCATTTT
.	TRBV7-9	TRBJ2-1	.	CASSLVGSRVSYNEQFF	TGTGCCAGCAGCTTAGTTGGTAGCCGGGTGTCCTACAATGAGCAGTTCTTC
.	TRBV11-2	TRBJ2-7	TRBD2	CASSRLSGESYEQYF	TGTGCCAGCAGCCGACTTAGCGGGGAATCCTACGAGCAGTACTTC
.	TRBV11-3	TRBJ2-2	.	CASSLVGPVTGELFF	TGTGCCAGCAGCTTAGTCGGGCCTGTAACCGGGGAGCTGTTTTTT
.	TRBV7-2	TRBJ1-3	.	CASTISGSGNTIYF	TGTGCCAGCACCATTAGCGGTAGCGGAAACACCATATATTTT
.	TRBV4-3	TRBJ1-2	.	CASSQDPQGSSGYTF	TGCGCCAGCAGCCAAGATCCACAGGGAAGTAGTGGCTACACCTTC
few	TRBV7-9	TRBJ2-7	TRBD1	CASSPNRDRVHEQYF	TGTGCCAGCAGCCCGAACCGGGACAGGGTCCACGAGCAGTACTTC
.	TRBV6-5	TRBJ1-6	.	CASSYSQGYSSPLHF	TGTGCCAGCAGTTACTCTCAGGGATATAGTTCACCCCTCCACTTT
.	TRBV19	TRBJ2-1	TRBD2	CASSIFRSGRNYNEQFF	TGTGCCAGTAGTATTTTCCGTAGCGGGAGAAACTACAATGAGCAGTTCTTC
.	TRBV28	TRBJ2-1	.	CASKGAGIGYEQFF	TGTGCCAGCAAGGGGGCGGGAATAGGCTATGAGCAGTTCTTC
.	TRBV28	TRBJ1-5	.	CASCDLGPQPQHF	TGTGCCAGCTGCGATCTAGGTCCCCAGCCCCAGCATTTT
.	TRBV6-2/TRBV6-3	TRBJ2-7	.	CASSWSYEQYF	TGTGCCAGCAGTTGGTCTTACGAGCAGTACTTC
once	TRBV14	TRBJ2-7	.	CASSQVWGKTEQYF	TGTGCCAGCAGCCAAGTATGGGGGAAAACGGAGCAGTACTTC
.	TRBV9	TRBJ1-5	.	CASSVGGASQPQHF	TGTGCCAGCAGCGTAGGAGGTGCGTCGCAGCCCCAGCATTTT
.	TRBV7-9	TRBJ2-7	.	CASSLIGREQYF	TGTGCCAGCAGCTTAATCGGACGTGAGCAGTACTTC
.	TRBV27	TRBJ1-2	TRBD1	CASSFTRQGARGGYTF	TGTGCCAGCAGTTTTACCCGACAGGGGGCCCGAGGTGGCTACACCTTC
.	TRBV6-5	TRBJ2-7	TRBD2	CASSSTSGLREQYF	TGTGCCAGCAGTTCTACTAGCGGGCTTCGGGAGCAGTACTTC
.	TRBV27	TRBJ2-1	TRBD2	CASSFLSGDEQFF	TGTGCCAGCAGTTTTTTGAGCGGGGATGAGCAGTTCTTC
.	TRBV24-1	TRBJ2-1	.	CATSDFDTDSSYNEQFF	TGTGCCACCAGTGATTTCGACACTGATAGCTCCTACAATGAGCAGTTCTTC
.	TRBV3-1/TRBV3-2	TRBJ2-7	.	CASSQRTGYSYEQYF	TGTGCCAGCAGCCAGCGCACAGGGTACTCCTACGAGCAGTACTTC
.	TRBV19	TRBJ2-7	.	CASSTAGGPGNEQYF	TGTGCCAGTAGTACTGCTGGGGGGCCGGGCAACGAGCAGTACTTC
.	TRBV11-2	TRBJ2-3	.	CASSLAGRRTDTQYF	TGTGCCAGCAGCTTAGCGGGCCGCCGCACAGATACGCAGTATTTT
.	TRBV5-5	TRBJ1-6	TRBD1	CATWTGGNHNSPLHF	TGTGCCACCTGGACAGGGGGTAACCATAATTCACCCCTCCACTTT
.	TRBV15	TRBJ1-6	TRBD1	CATGQDSNDSPLHF	TGTGCCACGGGACAGGACAGTAATGATTCACCCCTCCACTTT
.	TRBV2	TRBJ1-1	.	CASSDTRKSEAFF	TGTGCCAGCAGTGACACAAGGAAATCTGAAGCTTTCTTT
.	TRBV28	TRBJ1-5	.	CASSLAGPNQPQHF	TGTGCCAGCAGTTTGGCAGGTCCCAATCAGCCCCAGCATTTT
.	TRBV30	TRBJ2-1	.	CAWSVRVIRAYNEQFF	TGTGCCTGGAGTGTACGAGTGATCAGGGCCTACAATGAGCAGTTCTTC
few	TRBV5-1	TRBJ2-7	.	CASSVGAGYEQYF	TGCGCCAGCAGCGTGGGGGCCGGATACGAGCAGTACTTC
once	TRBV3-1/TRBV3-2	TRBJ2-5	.	CASSQGRDWETQYF	TGTGCCAGCAGCCAAGGCAGGGACTGGGAGACCCAGTACTTC
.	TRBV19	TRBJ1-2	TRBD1	CASRIRDRGRGYTF	TGTGCCAGTAGAATCCGGGACAGGGGTCGTGGCTACACCTTC
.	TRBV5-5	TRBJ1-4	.	CASSRWGATNEKLFF	TGTGCCAGCAGCCGCTGGGGAGCAACTAATGAAAAACTGTTTTTT